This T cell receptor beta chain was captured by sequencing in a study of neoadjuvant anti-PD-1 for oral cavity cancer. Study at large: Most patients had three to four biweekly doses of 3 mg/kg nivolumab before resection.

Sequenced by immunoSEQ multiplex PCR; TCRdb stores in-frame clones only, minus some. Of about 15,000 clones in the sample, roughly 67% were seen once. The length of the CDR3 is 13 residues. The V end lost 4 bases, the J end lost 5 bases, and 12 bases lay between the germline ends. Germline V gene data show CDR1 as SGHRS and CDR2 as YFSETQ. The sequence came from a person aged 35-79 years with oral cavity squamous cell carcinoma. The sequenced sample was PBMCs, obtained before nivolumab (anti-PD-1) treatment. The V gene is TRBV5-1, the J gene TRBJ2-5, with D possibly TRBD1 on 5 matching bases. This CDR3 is CASSQLGRETQYF. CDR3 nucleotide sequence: TGCGCCAGCAGCCAACTGGGGCGGGAGACCCAGTACTTC.